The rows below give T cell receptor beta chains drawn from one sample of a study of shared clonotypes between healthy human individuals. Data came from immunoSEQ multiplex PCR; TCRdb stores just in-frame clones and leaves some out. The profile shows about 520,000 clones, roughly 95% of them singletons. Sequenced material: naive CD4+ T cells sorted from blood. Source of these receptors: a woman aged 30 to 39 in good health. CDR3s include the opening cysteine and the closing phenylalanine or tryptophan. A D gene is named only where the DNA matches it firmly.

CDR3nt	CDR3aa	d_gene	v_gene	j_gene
TGTGCCAGCAGCCCTCGGGGACTAGCGACTGGATACAATGAGCAGTTCTTC	CASSPRGLATGYNEQFF	TRBD2	TRBV11-2	TRBJ2-1
TGTGCCAGTAGTATAGCGGCAGGAGTGGGAGGTGAGCAGTTCTTC	CASSIAAGVGGEQFF	.	TRBV19	TRBJ2-1
TGTGCCAGCAGGGACGTAAGCTCTGGAAACACCATATATTTT	CASRDVSSGNTIYF	.	TRBV6-1	TRBJ1-3
TGTGCCAGCAGTGATCGACTAGGGGCCCTGCGGGAGCAGTTCTTC	CASSDRLGALREQFF	.	TRBV2	TRBJ2-1
TGTGCCAGCAGCTTGGAGTCGTATGAGACCCAGTACTTC	CASSLESYETQYF	.	TRBV5-4	TRBJ2-5
TGTGCCACCAAGGAAACAGGGACCACAGATACGCAGTATTTT	CATKETGTTDTQYF	.	TRBV19	TRBJ2-3
TGCGCCAGCAGAGGGACAGGGGGCGCGGAGTTCGGGGAGCTGTTTTTT	CASRGTGGAEFGELFF	TRBD1	TRBV10-1	TRBJ2-2
TGCGCCAGCAGCTTGGACGTCGGGTGGATGACAACCTACGAGCAGTACTTC	CASSLDVGWMTTYEQYF	.	TRBV5-1	TRBJ2-7
TGTGCCAGCAGCTTAGATGCAGGGAGGGGAACTGAAGCTTTCTTT	CASSLDAGRGTEAFF	.	TRBV11-3	TRBJ1-1
TGCGCCAGCAGCCAAGATCGGGTCTGGGGGCTAGCAGCCAACAATGAGCAGTTCTTC	CASSQDRVWGLAANNEQFF	.	TRBV4-1	TRBJ2-1
TGTGCCAGTACCCCGCAGGCTAGCGGGAGATTACACATTCAGTACTTC	CASTPQASGRLHIQYF	TRBD2	TRBV19	TRBJ2-4
TGCGCCAGCAGCTTGCCAGGGGGGTACCAAGAGACCCAGTACTTC	CASSLPGGYQETQYF	.	TRBV5-1	TRBJ2-5
TGCACCAGCAGCCAAGATCGGGCCGGGGAGCTGTTTTTT	CTSSQDRAGELFF	.	TRBV1	TRBJ2-2
TGTGCCACCCAGGGTGGGGGTGGGACAGGGCCTGACGAGCAGTACTTC	CATQGGGGTGPDEQYF	TRBD1	TRBV10-3	TRBJ2-7
TGCAGCGTTGACCGGGACAGGGGTAGCAATGAGCAGTTCTTC	CSVDRDRGSNEQFF	TRBD1	TRBV29-1	TRBJ2-1
TGTGCCAGCAGCCGCTCGGGACCCTTTCCCGAGCAGTACTTC	CASSRSGPFPEQYF	.	TRBV27	TRBJ2-7
TGCGCCAGCAGTCCCTCGGGACAGGGAGCGATCTACGAGCAGTACTTC	CASSPSGQGAIYEQYF	TRBD1	TRBV5-1	TRBJ2-7
TGTGCCAGCAGTGAAAAGTTAGGGACAGCGCCTTATGGCTACACCTTC	CASSEKLGTAPYGYTF	TRBD1	TRBV6-1	TRBJ1-2
TGTGCCAGCAGCTTATATCCGTTCTACGAGCAGTACTTC	CASSLYPFYEQYF	.	TRBV7-2	TRBJ2-7
TGCGCCAGCAGCTTGGCCACTACTAACACCGGGGAGCTGTTTTTT	CASSLATTNTGELFF	.	TRBV5-1	TRBJ2-2
TGTGCCAGCAGTACCGAGACAGGGCGGCAGCCCCAGCATTTT	CASSTETGRQPQHF	TRBD1	TRBV6-5	TRBJ1-5
TGTGCCAGCAGCCAATGGGTGAACACTGAAGCTTTCTTT	CASSQWVNTEAFF	.	TRBV7-7	TRBJ1-1
TGTGCCAGCAGCTTAACCGGGACTAGGGTAGATGAGCAGTTCTTC	CASSLTGTRVDEQFF	TRBD2	TRBV13	TRBJ2-1
TGTGCCAGTAGTCGATCCACTCTAGCGGGCTCCTACGAGCAGTACTTC	CASSRSTLAGSYEQYF	TRBD2	TRBV19	TRBJ2-7
TGTGCCAGCAGCTATTATATCAGGGACCGGAGTGAAAAACTGTTTTTT	CASSYYIRDRSEKLFF	.	TRBV7-2	TRBJ1-4
TGCGCCAGCAGCTCAAGACTGATACCCTACGAGCAGTACTTC	CASSSRLIPYEQYF	.	TRBV5-1	TRBJ2-7
TGTGCCAGCAGTTACCTCGCGGGAGGGAATTACGAGCAGTACTTC	CASSYLAGGNYEQYF	TRBD2	TRBV6-5	TRBJ2-7